This T cell receptor (beta chain) was profiled in a study of post-analysis software for immune sequencing data. Study-wide background: Secondary progressive, relapsing-remitting and progressive-relapsing multiple sclerosis were among the included disease courses.

Trimming removed 4 bases from V and 2 bases from J, with 23 bases in between. This CDR3 is built from 17 residues. From germline, CDR1 is DFQATT and CDR2 SNEGSKA (reference sequence). As concerns this clonotype: Its antigen is currently unknown.

The study's findings and limits: Among multiple sclerosis patients, normalized Chao1 diversity was significantly below that of controls. TRBV segments more frequent in patients than in controls numbered five and included TRBV5-6, TRBV5-1 and TRBV20-1. The F measure placed samples prepared in the same batch into strongly shared clusters.

Researchers reported that TCR beta cDNA libraries carried unique molecular identifiers. The authors obtained approximately 460,000 cDNA molecules from approximately 1 to 10 million T cells. Each CDR3 protein gets one entry after TCRdb re-called the PCR reads with MiXCR. Altogether 350,000 to 450,000 distinct CDR3 sequences are present, 30% to 45% being singletons, with the ten largest covering less than 10%. Sequenced: blood. This receptor was obtained from a girl aged 2 to 9 with multiple sclerosis. The V call is TRBV20-1, the J call TRBJ2-5, with D possibly being TRBD2 (7 bases). CDR3 in DNA: TGCAGTGCTATGAATTACGGGGCGGGGGCCGCACAAGAGACCCAGTACTTC. Amino acids: CSAMNYGAGAAQETQYF.